These 22 T cell receptor beta chains came from one sample sequenced in a study of blood T cells in healthy people across ages. Combining a sample-barcoded 5' primer with a J-beta primer mix, a second PCR ran for roughly 6 to 12 cycles. TCRdb itself ran the 5' RACE reads through MiXCR, one entry per CDR3 protein. The sample lists over 1,200,000 distinct CDR3 sequences, approximately 59% occurring once. Sequences were obtained from blood. The receptors come from a man between 18 and 35 years old in good health.

V is TRBV15 and J is TRBJ2-4; D is possibly TRBD1 or TRBD2 (6 bases each). The J call could be wrong; TRBJ2-5 is a better fit for the DNA end. CDR3 length equals 14 residues. The germline V gene has CDR1 LNHNV and CDR2 YYDKDF (reference sequence). Written as DNA, the CDR3 is TGTGCCACCAGAGTGGGGGGCAGACAAGAGACCCAGTACTTC. Translation gives CATRVGGRQETQYF.

In its sample, this clonotype was seen once. The chain has TRBV21-1 and TRBJ1-6. TRBV21-1 is a known pseudogene. CDR3 size: 16 residues. As DNA, the CDR3 is TGTGCCAGCAGCAAACGGAGAACCTTCAATAATTCACCCCTCCACTTT. It codes for CASSKRRTFNNSPLHF.

This chain uses TRBV15 with TRBJ2-1, with 7 positions matching TRBD1. Germline V CDR1 and CDR2: LNHNV, YYDKDF (reference sequence). This CDR3 spans 13 amino acids. After removal of 8 bases from V and 8 bases from J, the junction contained 9 bases not matched to a gene. The CDR3 DNA is TGTGCCACCGCTCGGGACAGCAGAGATGAGCAGTTCTTC. Translation gives CATARDSRDEQFF.

The rearrangement links TRBV10-3 to TRBJ2-7; D unresolved. The CDR3 consists of 11 residues. CDR1 is ENHRY, CDR2 SYGVKD, per germline. V was cut by 10 bases and J by 4 bases, with 11 bases left in between. CDR3 bases: TGTGCCACCGAGGACGGATACGAGCAGTACTTC. Protein: CATEDGYEQYF.

This clonotype has only a few counts. The chain couples TRBV20-1 to TRBJ2-3; D is undetermined. There are 13 residues in the CDR3. V shed 3 bases and J shed 1 base, with 8 bases lying between them. Germline lookup yields CDR1 DFQATT and CDR2 SNEGSKA (reference sequence). DNA for the CDR3: TGCAGTGCTAGGGAAGCACGCACAGATACGCAGTATTTT. It codes for CSAREARTDTQYF.

The rearrangement links TRBV6-1 to TRBJ2-5, with 8 positions matching TRBD2. The J call is uncertain, as TRBJ2-7 better fits the DNA end. CDR3 size: 15 residues. CDR1 and CDR2 (germline): MNHNS, SASEGT. CDR3 protein: CASSTPTGGNYEQYF. CDR3 in DNA: TGTGCCAGCAGTACTCCGACGGGAGGGAATTACGAGCAGTACTTC.

In this sample, this clonotype turned up a few times. The gene calls are TRBV29-1 and TRBJ2-1, with D possibly matching TRBD2 (7 bases). Between the trimmed V and J ends, which lost 4 bases and 4 bases, there was a span of 20 bases. CDR1 is SQVTM and CDR2 is ANQGSEA in the germline V gene. This CDR3 has 16 residues. DNA of the CDR3: TGCAGCGTTGGGGGGGGGCAGTTACAGAGGTACAATGAGCAGTTCTTC. It is translated as CSVGGGQLQRYNEQFF.

The chain employs TRBV11-2 and TRBJ2-1, with a weak D call TRBD2 (5 bases). Germline V gene sequence: CDR1 SGHAT, CDR2 FQNNGV. Between the trimmed V and J ends, which lost 5 bases and 4 bases, there was a span of 12 bases. The CDR3 runs 14 residues. The CDR3 coding sequence is TGTGCCAGCAGCATAAACCGGGGTTACAATGAGCAGTTCTTC. Translation: CASSINRGYNEQFF.

CDR3 bases: TGCAGTGCTCTCCCTAAGTCACCCTACGAGCAGTACTTC. Translation gives CSALPKSPYEQYF. V usage is TRBV20-1 and J usage is TRBJ2-7; the D is unclear. CDR3 length: 13 amino acids. The germline V gene encodes CDR1 DFQATT and CDR2 SNEGSKA (reference sequence). The V end was cut by 5 bases, the J end by 2 bases, with 13 bases between.

This chain uses TRBV18 with TRBJ2-5; TRBD2 agrees at 13 bases. Germline V gene lookup returns CDR1 KGHSH and CDR2 LQKENI. The CDR3 consists of 16 residues. The ends lost 4 bases at V and 11 bases at J; junction bases unmatched: 13. The CDR3 sequence is CASSLTGLAGFNEQYF. The CDR3 nucleotides read TGTGCCAGCTCACTAACGGGACTAGCGGGATTCAATGAGCAGTACTTC.

The chain uses TRBV6-6 and TRBJ2-5; 7 bases are a match to TRBD1. TRBJ2-7 matches the DNA end more closely, so the J call is doubtful. The CDR3 totals 16 residues. Germline lookup yields CDR1 MNHNY and CDR2 SVGAGI (reference sequence). CDR3 bases: TGTGCCAGCAGATCAAGAATAACGGACAGGAACTACGAGCAGTACTTC. Residues: CASRSRITDRNYEQYF.

This clonotype was seen just once. The rearrangement joins TRBV6-5 to TRBJ2-1; 7 bases align to TRBD2. Unmatched junction bases numbered 7, after V lost 8 bases and J lost 3 bases. CDR3 length equals 14 residues. Germline lookup yields CDR1 MNHEY and CDR2 SVGAGI. CDR3 residues: CASGTGGGYNEQFF. CDR3 nucleotides: TGTGCCAGCGGGACTGGCGGGGGCTACAATGAGCAGTTCTTC.

The chain links TRBV29-1 to TRBJ2-7; a possible D gene is TRBD1 (6 bases). The germline V gene has CDR1 SQVTM and CDR2 ANQGSEA. Trimming cost V 7 bases and J 4 bases, with 20 bases left between them. This CDR3 spans 14 amino acids. CDR3 nucleotide sequence: TGCAGCGCAGCGGACAGCCGGGGCCGGTACGAGCAGTACTTC. As protein: CSAADSRGRYEQYF.

The V call is TRBV27, the J call TRBJ2-5; D is possibly TRBD2 (5 bases). Germline CDR1 and CDR2: MNHEY and SMNVEV (reference sequence). The CDR3 is 17 residues long. Trimming shortened V by 6 bases and J by 11 bases, and 31 bases separated the two germline ends. This CDR3 reads CASRLEKGEGPYNEQYF. DNA for the CDR3: TGTGCCAGCAGATTAGAAAAGGGAGAGGGTCCCTACAATGAGCAGTACTTC.

The J gene is TRBJ2-5, the V gene TRBV7-9; 10 nucleotides agree with TRBD1. There are 15 residues in the CDR3. CDR1 and CDR2 (germline): SEHNR, FQNEAQ (reference sequence). Trimming removed 5 bases from V and 3 bases from J; junction bases left unmatched: 6. CDR3 DNA: TGTGCCAGCAGCCACGGACAGGGGGTAGAAGAGACCCAGTACTTC. Its protein is CASSHGQGVEETQYF.

This clonotype was picked up a small number of times. The chain employs TRBV7-2 and TRBJ2-5; tentatively, D is TRBD1 (5 bases). The CDR3 extends over 13 amino acids. Germline loops: CDR1 SGHTA, CDR2 FQGNSA. Trimming cost V 5 bases and J 0 bases, with 7 bases left between them. Here the CDR3 reads CASSPDNQETQYF. The CDR3 DNA is TGTGCCAGCAGCCCGGACAACCAAGAGACCCAGTACTTC.

This clonotype has more than one count but fewer than ten. The chain couples TRBV29-1 to TRBJ2-1, with 11 positions matching TRBD1. The CDR3 is made up of 16 amino acids. Germline V gene sequence: CDR1 SQVTM, CDR2 ANQGSEA. Trimming cost V 1 base and J 7 bases; bases outside gene matches: 9. CDR3 bases: TGCAGCGTTGAAGCCCCCCGGGACAGGGGGGCAAATGAGCAGTTCTTC. Amino acid sequence: CSVEAPRDRGANEQFF.

This chain connects TRBV27 to TRBJ2-1, with TRBD2 matching over 9 bases. V lost 8 bases to trimming and J lost 0 bases; unmatched junction nucleotides: 5. The CDR3 totals 15 residues. Germline V lookup: CDR1 MNHEY, CDR2 SMNVEV (reference sequence). DNA of the CDR3: TGTGCCAGCGCGACTAGCGGCAGCTCCTACAATGAGCAGTTCTTC. Its protein is CASATSGSSYNEQFF.

This clonotype has just a few counts. The chain employs TRBV15 and TRBJ1-1; D possibly corresponds to TRBD1 (5 bases). The germline V gene encodes CDR1 LNHNV and CDR2 YYDKDF (reference sequence). The CDR3 runs 14 residues. V was cut by 0 bases and J by 7 bases, with 12 bases left in between. This CDR3 reads CATSRDHAGNEAFF. In DNA, the CDR3 is TGTGCCACCAGCAGAGATCATGCAGGGAATGAAGCTTTCTTT.

The chain has TRBV21-1 and TRBJ2-3. TRBV21-1 is a pseudogene segment. This CDR3 has 18 residues. DNA of the CDR3: TGTGCCAGCAGCAAAGCCCCCACTGGGGTTGGTTGGATTGATACGCAGTATTTT. This sequence encodes CASSKAPTGVGWIDTQYF.

The rearrangement uses TRBV15 and TRBJ2-3; the D gene is possibly TRBD2 (5 bases). V was cut by 5 bases and J by 1 base, with 13 bases left in between. Per germline, CDR1 LNHNV and CDR2 YYDKDF (reference sequence). The CDR3 runs 15 residues. In DNA, the CDR3 is TGTGCCACCAGCCCTAGCCGCCGGGGCACAGATACGCAGTATTTT. As protein: CATSPSRRGTDTQYF.

This clonotype was counted only a few times. The chain employs TRBV4-1 and TRBJ2-4; possible D gene TRBD2, 6 bases. CDR3 size: 14 residues. Germline CDR1 MGHRA, CDR2 YSYEKL. Deletions cut 1 base from V and 13 bases from J, with 17 bases between. The CDR3 DNA is TGCGCCAGCAGCCAAGTGGCGGGGTCGGGTGAGCAGTACTTC. Its translation: CASSQVAGSGEQYF.